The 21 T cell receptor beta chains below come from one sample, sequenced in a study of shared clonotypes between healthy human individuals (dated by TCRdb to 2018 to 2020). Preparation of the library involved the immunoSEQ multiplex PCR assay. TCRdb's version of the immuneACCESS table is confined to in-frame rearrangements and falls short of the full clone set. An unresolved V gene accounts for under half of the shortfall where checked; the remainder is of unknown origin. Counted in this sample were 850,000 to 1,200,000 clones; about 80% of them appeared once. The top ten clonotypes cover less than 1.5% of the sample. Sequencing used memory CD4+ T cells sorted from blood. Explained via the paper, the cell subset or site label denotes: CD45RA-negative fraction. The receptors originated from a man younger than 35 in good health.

The CDR3: CASSDGRPVYGYTF. The CDR3 nucleotides are TGCGCCAGCAGTGACGGTAGGCCGGTCTATGGCTACACCTTC. V gene TRBV10-2 combines with J gene TRBJ1-2; D is unresolved. Trimming stripped 3 bases from V and 4 bases from J, with 12 bases between. Germline V lookup: CDR1 WSHSY, CDR2 SAAADI. The CDR3 length is 14 residues.

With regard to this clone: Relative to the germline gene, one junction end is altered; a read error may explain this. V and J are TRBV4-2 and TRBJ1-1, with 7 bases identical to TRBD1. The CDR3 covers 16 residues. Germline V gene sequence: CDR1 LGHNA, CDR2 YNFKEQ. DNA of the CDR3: TGTGCCGGCAGCCTAGGGACAGTCGAGTTGAACACTGAAGCTTTCTTT. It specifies CAGSLGTVELNTEAFF.

The CDR3 loop reads CAIRGGTTNTIYF. DNA for the CDR3: TGTGCCATCAGGGGGGGGACCACAAACACCATATATTTT. The chain has TRBV10-3 and TRBJ1-3; TRBD1 is a possible D gene (5 bases). Germline V gene data show CDR1 as ENHRY and CDR2 as SYGVKD. The CDR3 is made up of 13 amino acids. With 6 bases removed from V and 6 bases from J, the gap between germline ends came to 12 bases.

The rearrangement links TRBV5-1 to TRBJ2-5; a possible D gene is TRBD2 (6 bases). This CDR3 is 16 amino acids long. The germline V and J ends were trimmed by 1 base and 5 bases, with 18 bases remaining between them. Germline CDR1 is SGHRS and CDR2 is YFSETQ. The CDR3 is CASSLKASSVWETQYF. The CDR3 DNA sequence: TGCGCCAGCAGCTTGAAGGCGTCTAGCGTATGGGAGACCCAGTACTTC.

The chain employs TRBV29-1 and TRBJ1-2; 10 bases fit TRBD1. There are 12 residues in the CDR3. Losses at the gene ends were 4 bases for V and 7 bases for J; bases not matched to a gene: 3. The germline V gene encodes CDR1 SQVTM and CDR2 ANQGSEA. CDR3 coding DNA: TGCAGCGTTGGGACAGGGGGATCTGGCTACACCTTC. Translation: CSVGTGGSGYTF. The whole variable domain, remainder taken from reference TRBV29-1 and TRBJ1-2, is SAVISQKPSRDICQRGTSLTIQCQVDSQVTMMFWYRQQPGQSLTLIATANQGSEATYESGFVIDKFPISRPNLTFSTLTVSNMSPEDSSIYLCSVGTGGSGYTFGSGTRLTVV.

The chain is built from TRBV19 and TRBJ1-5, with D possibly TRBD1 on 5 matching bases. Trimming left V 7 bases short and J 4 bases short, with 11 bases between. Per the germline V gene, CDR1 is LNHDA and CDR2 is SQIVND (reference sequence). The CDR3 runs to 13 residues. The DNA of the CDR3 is TGTGCCAGTAAGTCGACAGATAATCAGCCCCAGCATTTT. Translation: CASKSTDNQPQHF.

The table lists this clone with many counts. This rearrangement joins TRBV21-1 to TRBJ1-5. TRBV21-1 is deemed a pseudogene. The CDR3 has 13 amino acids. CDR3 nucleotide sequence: TGTGCCAGCAGCAACGGTGCTGGTCAGCCCCAGCATTTT. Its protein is CASSNGAGQPQHF.

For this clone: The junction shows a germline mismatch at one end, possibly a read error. The DNA for the CDR3 is TGTGCCAGCAACTTAGGATGGGGGGACTATGGCTACACCTTC. Residues: CASNLGWGDYGYTF. The chain joins TRBV7-2 to TRBJ1-2, with D perhaps matching TRBD1 (5 bases). Germline assignment: CDR1 SGHTA and CDR2 FQGNSA. The CDR3 sequence is 14 residues long.

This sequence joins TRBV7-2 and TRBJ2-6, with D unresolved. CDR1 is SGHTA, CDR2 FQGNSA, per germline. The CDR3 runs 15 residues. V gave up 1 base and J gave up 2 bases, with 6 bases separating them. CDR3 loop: CASSLGRTGANVLTF. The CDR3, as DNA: TGTGCCAGCAGCTTAGGCAGGACTGGGGCCAACGTCCTGACTTTC.

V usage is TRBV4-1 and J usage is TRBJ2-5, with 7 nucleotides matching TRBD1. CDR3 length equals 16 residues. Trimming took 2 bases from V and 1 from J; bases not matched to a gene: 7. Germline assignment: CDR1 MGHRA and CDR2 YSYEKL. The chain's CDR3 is CASSQPTTGSQETQYF. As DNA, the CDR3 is TGCGCCAGCAGCCAACCTACGACAGGGTCCCAAGAGACCCAGTACTTC.

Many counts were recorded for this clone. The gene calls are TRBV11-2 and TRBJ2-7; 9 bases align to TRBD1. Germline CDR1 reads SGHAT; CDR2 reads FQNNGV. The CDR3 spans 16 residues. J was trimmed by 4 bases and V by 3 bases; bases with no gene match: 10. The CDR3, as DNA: TGTGCCAGCAGCTTGGCGGGACAGGGAGGTCGGTACGAGCAGTACTTC. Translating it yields CASSLAGQGGRYEQYF.

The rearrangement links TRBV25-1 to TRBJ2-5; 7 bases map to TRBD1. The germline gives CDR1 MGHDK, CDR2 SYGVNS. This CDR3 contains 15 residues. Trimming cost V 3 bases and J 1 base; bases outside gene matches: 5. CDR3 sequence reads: CASSDTGTAQETQYF. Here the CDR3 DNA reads TGTGCCAGCAGTGACACCGGGACAGCCCAAGAGACCCAGTACTTC.

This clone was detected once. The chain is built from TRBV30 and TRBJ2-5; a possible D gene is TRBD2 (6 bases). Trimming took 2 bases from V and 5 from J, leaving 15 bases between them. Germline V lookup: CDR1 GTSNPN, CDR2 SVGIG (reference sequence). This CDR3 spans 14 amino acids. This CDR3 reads CAWSSGAGGETQYF. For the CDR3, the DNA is TGTGCCTGGAGTTCAGGTGCCGGAGGGGAGACCCAGTACTTC.

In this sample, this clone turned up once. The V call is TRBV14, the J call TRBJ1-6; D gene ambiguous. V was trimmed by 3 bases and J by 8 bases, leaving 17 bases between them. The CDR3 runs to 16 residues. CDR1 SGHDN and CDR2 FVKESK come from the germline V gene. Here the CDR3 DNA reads TGTGCCAGCAGCCACCCCAGACGGGGTTGGGATTCACCCCTCCACTTT. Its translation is CASSHPRRGWDSPLHF.

The CDR3: CASSPQTTNSPLHF. CDR3 bases: TGTGCCAGCAGCCCCCAGACCACGAACTCACCCCTCCACTTT. The gene calls are TRBV5-6 and TRBJ1-6; D is ambiguous. The CDR3 is 14 residues long. From germline, CDR1 is SGHDT and CDR2 YYEEEE. V was clipped by 4 bases and J by 10 bases, with 15 bases between them.

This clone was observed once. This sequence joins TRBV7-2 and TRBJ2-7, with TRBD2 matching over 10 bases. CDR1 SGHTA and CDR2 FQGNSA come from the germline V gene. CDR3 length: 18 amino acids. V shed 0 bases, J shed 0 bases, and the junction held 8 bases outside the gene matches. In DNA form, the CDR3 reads TGTGCCAGCAGCTTAGCTAGCGGGAGGAAATCGGACTCCTACGAGCAGTACTTC. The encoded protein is CASSLASGRKSDSYEQYF.

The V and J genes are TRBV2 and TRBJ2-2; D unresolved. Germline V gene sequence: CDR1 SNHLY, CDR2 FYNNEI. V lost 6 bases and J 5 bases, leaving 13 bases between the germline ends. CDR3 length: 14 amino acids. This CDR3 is CASRRAINTGELFF. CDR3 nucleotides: TGTGCCAGCAGAAGGGCTATAAATACCGGGGAGCTGTTTTTT.

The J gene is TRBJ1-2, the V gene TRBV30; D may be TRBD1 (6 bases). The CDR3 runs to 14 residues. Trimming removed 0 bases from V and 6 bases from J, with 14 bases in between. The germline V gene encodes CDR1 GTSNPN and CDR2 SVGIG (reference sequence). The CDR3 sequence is CAWSVRRGGNGYTF. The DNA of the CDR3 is TGTGCCTGGAGTGTACGCAGAGGGGGAAATGGCTACACCTTC.

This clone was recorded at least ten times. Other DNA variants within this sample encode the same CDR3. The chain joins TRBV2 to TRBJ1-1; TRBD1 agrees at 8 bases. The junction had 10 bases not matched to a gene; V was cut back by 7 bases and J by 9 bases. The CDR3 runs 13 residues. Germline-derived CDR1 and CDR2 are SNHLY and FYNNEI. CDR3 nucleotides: TGTGCCAGCACCCCAGGACAGGGAGGAAAAGCTTTCTTT. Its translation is CASTPGQGGKAFF. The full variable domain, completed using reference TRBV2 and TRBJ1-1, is EPEVTQTPSHQVTQMGQEVILRCVPISNHLYFYWYRQILGQKVEFLVSFYNNEISEKSEIFDDQFSVERPDGSNFTLKIRSTKLEDSAMYFCASTPGQGGKAFFGQGTRLTVV.

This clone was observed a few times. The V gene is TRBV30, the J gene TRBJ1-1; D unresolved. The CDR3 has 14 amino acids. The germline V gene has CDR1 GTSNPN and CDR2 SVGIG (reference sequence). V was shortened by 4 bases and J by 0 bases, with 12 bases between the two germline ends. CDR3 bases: TGTGCCTGGACCTCCGACTTCATGAACACTGAAGCTTTCTTT. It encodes CAWTSDFMNTEAFF. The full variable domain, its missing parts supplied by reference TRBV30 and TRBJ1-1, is SQTIHQWPATLVQPVGSPLSLECTVEGTSNPNLYWYRQAAGRGLQLLFYSVGIGQISSEVPQNLSASRPQDRQFILSSKKLLLSDSGFYLCAWTSDFMNTEAFFGQGTRLTVV.

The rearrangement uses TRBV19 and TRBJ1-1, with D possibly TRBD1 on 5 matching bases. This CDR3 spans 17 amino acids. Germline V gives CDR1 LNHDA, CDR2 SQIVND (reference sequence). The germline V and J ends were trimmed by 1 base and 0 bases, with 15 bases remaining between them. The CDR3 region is CASSIAPQADMNTEAFF. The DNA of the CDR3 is TGTGCCAGTAGTATAGCCCCTCAGGCGGACATGAACACTGAAGCTTTCTTT.